The present entry profiles one T cell receptor beta chain with its context. This clonotype turned up a few times. Its antigen is unknown. No base qualities exist here, and no much larger clone lies one base off it. The library relied on 5' RACE. The instrument was an Illumina HiSeq 2000. Template switching introduced a universal primer binding site; the final cDNA contained a unique molecular identifier, enabling accurate counting of TCR cDNA molecules. First-strand cDNA for TCR alpha and beta chains was synthesized from specific primers in the conserved constant-segment region. Each cDNA library was double barcoded, with a SMART-Mk sample barcode plus Illumina barcodes, to control for contamination. TruSeq adapter sequences and Illumina sample barcodes were added in two successive PCR steps. The Illumina HiSeq platform was used with custom primers to sequence TCR alpha and beta cDNA libraries. The study's own analysis went as follows. MiGEC processed the raw reads to extract unique molecular identifiers, while MiXCR was used to determine the CDR3 positions. Recombination models were inferred per individual with the repgenHMM and IGoR tools using an EM algorithm. Shared clonotypes were analyzed with the tcR package in R, and sharing was normalized by the product of cloneset sizes. To study raw recombination free of thymic and clonal selection effects, out-of-frame nonproductive sequences were analyzed. Starting from the raw public reads, TCRdb applied fastp trimming at Q25, assembled clones with MiXCR and retained in-frame beta chains. A single entry per CDR3 protein holds the most common genes and DNA from its merged rows. For this entry, the V and J calls and clone size follow TCRdb and not the study's own pipeline. This sample comprises roughly 570,000 distinct CDR3 sequences, 9.5% to 10% of them detected only once. The ten largest account for 3% of the sample.

Every donor was a healthy Caucasian. Three pairs of female monozygotic twins, all aged roughly 18 to 29 years, made up the twin cohort. Peripheral blood mononuclear cells were the source from which RNA for the TCR libraries was isolated. The CDR3 holds 13 amino acids from the cysteine to the phenylalanine. Only the CDR3 DNA stays, 39 bases, in frame from base 1. Cut back by 7 bases and 2 bases, the V and J ends lie 10 bases apart. From the germline V gene, CDR1 is MNHEY and CDR2 is SVGEGT. This sample stems from a study of identical twins (TCRdb year 2016). In terms of the full investigation: TCR alpha and beta repertoires from monozygotic twins, unrelated adults of various ages and cord blood were deep-sequenced to test whether fetal clonotypes persist. To rule out contamination, replicate twin experiments were performed at different times with different library preparation protocols. Study-level results and caveats: In beta out-of-frame sequences, excess twin sharing was weaker, because having fewer shared sequences lowered the signal-to-noise ratio. Zero-insertion analyses could be partly confounded by invariant T cells such as MAIT and iNKT, although diverse VJ usage argued against such confounding for most clonotypes. Fewer insertions were carried by abundant cord blood beta clonotypes; a weaker similar trend was observed in young adult naive repertoires, while no such trend was observed in memory repertoires. Compared with coincidental sharing between unrelated individuals, out-of-frame TCR alpha sequences shared between twins had an excess of sequences with low generation probability. Out-of-frame TCR alpha sharing in monozygotic twins was systematically underestimated by recombination models, whereas sharing between unrelated individuals was in agreement with the recombination models. Because the same donors could not be followed over many years, the conclusions relied on cross-sectional statistical analysis.

This sample also belongs to another study, concerning yellow fever vaccine responses in identical twins. As the second paper documents: According to the authors, in identical twins the way T cells responded to vaccination appeared partly convergent and partly personalized. Focusing on identical twins, the study followed the T cell clones that responded to the vaccine, and did so with precision.

The sequence was collected from a woman aged 18-29 years in good health. The sequenced sample consisted of PBMCs. The rearrangement joined TRBV6-2 or TRBV6-3 to TRBJ2-3; the D gene cannot be named for sure. The CDR3 in this case is CASNPDHTDTQYF. The bases are TGTGCCAGCAATCCGGACCACACAGATACGCAGTATTTT.